This TCR beta chain appears in the sequencing data of a study of blood T cells in healthy people across ages. Alongside a J-beta primer mix, a sample-barcoded 5' primer served in a second PCR lasting about 7 to 12 cycles. MiXCR, applied by TCRdb to the 5' RACE reads, yields one record per CDR3 protein. The sample holds some 730,000 distinct CDR3 sequences, 22% seen once. This clonotype was recorded many times. The CDR3 is 14 residues long. V was clipped by 5 bases and J by 7 bases; unmatched bases: 11. Germline loops: CDR1 SQVTM, CDR2 ANQGSEA. The source is a man aged 65-85 years in good health. The material sequenced was blood. The rearrangement joins TRBV29-1 to TRBJ2-1, with 7 bases matching TRBD2. CDR3 sequence (DNA): TGCAGCGTTTTGGTCCGACTAGCAGTTAATGAGCAGTTCTTC. Encoded protein: CSVLVRLAVNEQFF.